These 32 T cell receptor beta chains were all obtained from the same sample, sequenced in a study of blood T cells in healthy people across ages. Primers used in a second PCR of roughly 6 to 11 cycles were a sample-barcoded 5' primer and a J-beta primer mix. Each CDR3 protein gets one entry after TCRdb re-called the 5' RACE reads with MiXCR. This repertoire shows 1.5 million or so distinct CDR3 sequences, 42% found once; its top ten account for approximately 7.9%. The sample comprised blood. All receptors derive from a woman between 18 and 30 years old in good health.

The gene calls are TRBV6-2 or TRBV6-3 and TRBJ2-4, with TRBD2 matching over 9 bases. J gave up 3 bases and V 7 bases, and 10 bases lay outside the gene matches. Germline assignment: CDR1 MNHEY and CDR2 SVGEGT. This CDR3 spans 16 amino acids. DNA for the CDR3: TGTGCCAGCACCTTAGCGGGAGAGGGAGGCAAAAACATTCAGTACTTC. The encoded protein is CASTLAGEGGKNIQYF.

About this clonotype itself: One end of the junction is discordant with germline, which a read error may explain. The chain has TRBV7-9 and TRBJ2-1, with D perhaps TRBD1 or TRBD2 (5 bases each). The V gene's germline CDR1 is SEHNR and CDR2 FQNEAQ (reference sequence). CDR3 length equals 15 residues. CDR3 DNA sequence: TGTGCCAGCAGCCCCGGATGGGGGTCCTATAATGAGCAGTTCTTC. It is translated as CASSPGWGSYNEQFF.

This CDR3 reads CASSRTMGGSYGYTF. DNA of the CDR3: TGTGCCAGCAGCCGGACGATGGGGGGGAGCTATGGCTACACCTTC. This chain joins TRBV16 and TRBJ1-2, with a weak D call TRBD1 (5 bases). The CDR3 runs to 15 residues. The germline V gene has CDR1 KGHSY and CDR2 FQNENV. The V end was cut by 4 bases, the J end by 4 bases, with 16 bases between. Supplemented by reference TRBV16 and TRBJ1-2, the full variable domain reads GEEVAQTPKHLVRGEGQKAKLYCAPIKGHSYVFWYQQVLKNEFKFLISFQNENVFDETGMPKERFSAKCLPNSPCSLEIQATKLEDSAVYFCASSRTMGGSYGYTFGSGTRLTVV.

The chain recombines TRBV20-1 with TRBJ2-3, with 9 bases lining up with TRBD2. This CDR3 has 13 amino acids. With V trimmed by 8 bases and J by 5 bases, 8 bases remained unmatched. Germline CDR1 DFQATT, CDR2 SNEGSKA (reference sequence). This CDR3 reads CSSVSGGVDTQYF. CDR3 nucleotides: TGCAGTTCAGTTAGCGGGGGCGTAGATACGCAGTATTTT.

The sample holds a few counts of this clonotype. This rearrangement joins TRBV10-3 to TRBJ2-3, with 10 bases that match TRBD2. Trimming cost V 11 bases and J 1 base; bases outside gene matches: 6. The length of the CDR3 is 14 residues. Germline loops: CDR1 ENHRY, CDR2 SYGVKD. The CDR3 reads CASKREGGTDTQYF. CDR3 DNA sequence: TGTGCCTCCAAGCGGGAGGGGGGCACAGATACGCAGTATTTT.

The genes are TRBV10-3 and TRBJ2-7; TRBD1 matches 9 bases. Germline V gene sequence: CDR1 ENHRY, CDR2 SYGVKD. This CDR3 comprises 14 residues. The V gene end was trimmed by 0 bases and the J gene end by 6 bases; junction bases not matched to a gene: 3. CDR3 nucleotide sequence: TGTGCCATCAGTGAGTCTGGGACAGGGCCCGAGCAGTACTTC. Amino acids: CAISESGTGPEQYF.

In nucleotides, the CDR3 is TGTGCCAGCAGCCCAACAATGTACACTGAAGCTTTCTTT. Protein sequence: CASSPTMYTEAFF. The rearrangement uses TRBV7-2 and TRBJ1-1, with D unclear. The CDR3 is 13 amino acids. The V gene lost 5 bases and the J gene lost 3 bases, with 10 bases spanning the gap. Germline lookup yields CDR1 SGHTA and CDR2 FQGNSA.

V usage is TRBV15 and J usage is TRBJ2-1; no clear D. This CDR3 contains 13 residues. The V end lost 0 bases, the J end lost 12 bases, and 12 bases lay between the germline ends. Germline V gene lookup returns CDR1 LNHNV and CDR2 YYDKDF (reference sequence). In DNA, the CDR3 is TGTGCCACCAGCAGAGATACTTTGGCCACGCAGTTCTTC. This encodes CATSRDTLATQFF.

This clonotype was found a few times. The chain links TRBV6-1 to TRBJ2-3; TRBD2 aligns across 10 bases. The germline V gene encodes CDR1 MNHNS and CDR2 SASEGT. The CDR3 totals 16 residues. Unmatched junction bases numbered 9, after V lost 6 bases and J lost 3 bases. The CDR3 region has the DNA TGTGCCAGCAGACAGAGGACTAGCGGTGGTACAGATACGCAGTATTTT. It yields the protein CASRQRTSGGTDTQYF.

This rearrangement joins TRBV7-9 to TRBJ1-3; no reliable D call. CDR1 and CDR2 from the germline V gene are SEHNR and FQNEAQ (reference sequence). Trimming removed 0 bases at V and 1 base at J, with 7 bases between. This CDR3 has 15 residues. CDR3 coding DNA: TGTGCCAGCAGCTTAGCTCCAGCATCTGGAAACACCATATATTTT. It is translated as CASSLAPASGNTIYF.

The chain has TRBV27 and TRBJ1-6; 11 bases align to TRBD1. The CDR3 length is 17 residues. CDR1 is MNHEY and CDR2 is SMNVEV in the germline V gene (reference sequence). The J segment lost 8 bases and the V segment lost 6 bases, leaving 12 bases of the junction unmatched. The CDR3 nucleotides are TGTGCCAGCAGCCAGGACAGGGGGCGCTTCATCCATTCACCCCTCCACTTT. It specifies CASSQDRGRFIHSPLHF.

In this sample, this clonotype turned up a few times. Mismatch with germline at one junction end may stem from a read error. The V gene is TRBV7-7, the J gene TRBJ2-3; either TRBD1 or TRBD2 may supply D (8 bases each). The CDR3 consists of 16 residues. Per the germline V gene, CDR1 is SSHAT and CDR2 is FNYEAQ (reference sequence). The CDR3: CASSQGQGGGTDTQYF. CDR3 DNA: TGTGCTAGCAGCCAAGGACAGGGCGGGGGGACAGATACGCAGTATTTT. The whole variable domain, remainder taken from reference TRBV7-7 and TRBJ2-3, is GAGVSQSPRYKVTKRGQDVTLRCDPISSHATLYWYQQALGQGPEFLTYFNYEAQPDKSGLPSDRFSAERPEGSISTLTIQRTEQRDSAMYRCASSQGQGGGTDTQYFGPGTRLTVL.

This clonotype was detected a few times. The chain combines TRBV15 with TRBJ1-1; D perhaps matches TRBD1 (5 bases). The CDR3 spans 19 residues. V was trimmed by 6 bases and J by 1 base, leaving 27 bases between them. Germline loops: CDR1 LNHNV, CDR2 YYDKDF (reference sequence). The CDR3 nucleotides are TGTGCCACCAGTCCCTTCGGCGGAAGCAAGGGGCCGTCGAACACTGAAGCTTTCTTT. This sequence encodes CATSPFGGSKGPSNTEAFF.

This clonotype was observed a few times. V and J are TRBV27 and TRBJ1-5, with D perhaps TRBD1 (5 bases). V was clipped by 0 bases and J by 15 bases, with 15 bases between them. Germline CDR1 reads MNHEY; CDR2 reads SMNVEV (reference sequence). The length of the CDR3 is 13 residues. DNA for the CDR3: TGTGCCAGCAGTTTATCTCCCGGGACCCTCGGGCATTTT. Translating gives CASSLSPGTLGHF.

In DNA, the CDR3 is TGCGCCTCGAGGGATGAGGCTGGCTACACCTTC. Encoded protein: CASRDEAGYTF. The genes are TRBV10-1 and TRBJ1-2, with unresolved D. Germline values: CDR1 WNHNN, CDR2 SYGVQD (reference sequence). Trimming removed 11 bases at V and 7 bases at J, with 14 bases between. The CDR3 length is 11 residues.

Here the CDR3 reads CSARDQTGDKEKLFF. DNA of the CDR3: TGCAGTGCTAGAGACCAGACAGGAGATAAGGAAAAACTGTTTTTT. This chain uses TRBV20-1 with TRBJ1-4; a weak D match, TRBD1 (6 bases). Germline V gene data show CDR1 as DFQATT and CDR2 as SNEGSKA (reference sequence). Deletions cut 0 bases from V and 8 bases from J, with 16 bases between. The CDR3 runs 15 residues.

The chain uses TRBV3-1 and TRBJ2-7, with D perhaps matching TRBD1 or TRBD2 (6 bases each). CDR3 length: 13 amino acids. Germline V gives CDR1 LGHDT, CDR2 YNNKEL (reference sequence). V was cut by 3 bases and J by 6 bases, with 12 bases left in between. This chain's CDR3 is CASSHPQGGEQYF. The CDR3 nucleotides are TGTGCCAGCAGCCATCCACAGGGAGGCGAGCAGTACTTC.

The CDR3 region is CASSYPGTKETQYF. As DNA, the CDR3 is TGTGCCAGCAGTTACCCCGGGACAAAGGAGACCCAGTACTTC. The rearrangement uses TRBV6-6 and TRBJ2-5; D is perhaps TRBD1 (6 bases). Germline-derived CDR1 and CDR2 are MNHNY and SVGAGI (reference sequence). The CDR3 totals 14 residues. V lost 2 bases and J 5 bases, leaving 12 bases between the germline ends.

The J gene is TRBJ2-5, the V gene TRBV3-1; D is unclear. The CDR3 is 13 amino acids. Trimming removed 0 bases at V and 5 bases at J, with 7 bases between. Germline loops: CDR1 LGHDT, CDR2 YNNKEL (reference sequence). CDR3 in amino acids: CASSQEPFETQYF. The CDR3 nucleotides read TGTGCCAGCAGCCAAGAACCCTTTGAGACCCAGTACTTC.

As concerns this clonotype: The germline gene is not matched at one end of the junction; a read error may be the cause. This rearrangement joins TRBV25-1 to TRBJ2-1; D might be TRBD2 (7 bases). The CDR3 sequence is 18 residues long. Germline V gene sequence: CDR1 MGHDK, CDR2 SYGVNS. CDR3 coding DNA: TGTGCCAGTAGTGGTGGGGGGGCGGCGGATCAGTCCTACAATGAGCAGTTCTTC. It is translated as CASSGGGAADQSYNEQFF.

Details on this clonotype: Its ends do not fully match the called genes, so a read error is possible. The J gene is TRBJ2-3, the V gene TRBV7-2; D gene uncertain. This CDR3 is 14 amino acids long. Germline V gene data show CDR1 as SGHTA and CDR2 as FQGNSA. CDR3 coding DNA: TGTGCCAACAGCTTCGGAGTGTACACAGATACGCAGTATTTT. Its protein product is CANSFGVYTDTQYF. The complete variable domain, with remaining parts taken from reference TRBV7-2 and TRBJ2-3, reads GAGVSQSPSNKVTEKGKDVELRCDPISGHTALYWYRQSLGQGLEFLIYFQGNSAPDKSGLPSDRFSAERTGGSVSTLTIQRTQQEDSAVYLCANSFGVYTDTQYFGPGTRLTVL.

This clonotype showed up just a few times. The chain joins TRBV15 to TRBJ2-1; D is undetermined. This CDR3 has 12 residues. The V gene's germline CDR1 is LNHNV and CDR2 YYDKDF (reference sequence). The V gene lost 2 bases and the J gene lost 11 bases, with 10 bases spanning the gap. The CDR3 region is CATSRSRVQQFF. For the CDR3, the DNA is TGTGCCACCAGCAGATCTCGCGTTCAGCAGTTCTTC.

There are a few counts of this clonotype. The CDR3 nucleotides are TGTGCCAGCAGTTCCGGACAGGGGGTTATTGGCTACACCTTC. It codes for CASSSGQGVIGYTF. The gene calls are TRBV27 and TRBJ1-2, with 10 bases matching TRBD1. The ends lost 4 bases at V and 7 bases at J; junction bases unmatched: 6. Germline CDR1 and CDR2: MNHEY and SMNVEV (reference sequence). This CDR3 has 14 amino acids.

Of note for this clonotype: An end of the junction does not agree with germline; a read error may underlie this. The chain uses TRBV5-4 and TRBJ2-3; 10 bases align to TRBD2. CDR3 length: 16 amino acids. Germline V lookup: CDR1 SGHNT, CDR2 YYREEE (reference sequence). The CDR3 loop is CVSSRPLAGGTDTQYF. The CDR3 DNA sequence: TGTGTCAGCAGCCGTCCCCTAGCGGGGGGCACAGATACGCAGTATTTT.

This clonotype has a handful of counts. The chain joins TRBV11-2 to TRBJ1-2; D possibly corresponds to TRBD1 (5 bases). This CDR3 is built from 13 residues. The V end was cut by 7 bases, the J end by 7 bases, with 16 bases between. The germline gives CDR1 SGHAT, CDR2 FQNNGV. For the CDR3, the DNA is TGTGCCAGCAACTGGTACGGGACGAGTGGCTACACCTTC. Residues: CASNWYGTSGYTF.

This clonotype was recorded many times. The V call is TRBV11-2, the J call TRBJ2-5; D unclear. The V gene lost 0 bases and the J gene lost 3 bases, with 11 bases spanning the gap. Germline CDR1 is SGHAT and CDR2 is FQNNGV. The CDR3 length is 15 residues. CDR3: CASSLEGRPEETQYF. CDR3 sequence (DNA): TGTGCCAGCAGCTTAGAGGGCCGACCCGAAGAGACCCAGTACTTC.

The rearrangement links TRBV6-6 to TRBJ2-2; D gene ambiguous. The CDR3 consists of 14 residues. Germline-derived CDR1 and CDR2 are MNHNY and SVGAGI (reference sequence). V lost 2 bases to trimming and J lost 2 bases, with 6 bases between them. The CDR3, as DNA: TGTGCCAGCAGTTACAGGATCAACACCGGGGAGCTGTTTTTT. Translation: CASSYRINTGELFF.

The sample holds a few counts of this clonotype. The chain employs TRBV5-6 and TRBJ1-4, with D tentatively TRBD1 (5 bases). The CDR3 covers 14 residues. Germline values: CDR1 SGHDT, CDR2 YYEEEE. V lost 2 bases and J lost 6, with 11 bases in between. The CDR3 bases are TGTGCCAGCAGCTTCGGCAGGGCCCATGAAAAACTGTTTTTT. Translation: CASSFGRAHEKLFF.

The rearrangement joins TRBV20-1 to TRBJ2-7, with 9 bases that match TRBD2. The CDR3 spans 15 residues. V lost 5 bases and J lost 2; bases outside the gene matches: 10. The germline V gene has CDR1 DFQATT and CDR2 SNEGSKA (reference sequence). This CDR3 is CSAPLAGRKTYEQYF. Written as DNA, the CDR3 is TGCAGTGCTCCACTAGCGGGCCGTAAAACCTACGAGCAGTACTTC.

This sequence joins TRBV14 and TRBJ1-1, with D maybe TRBD1 (5 bases). CDR1 and CDR2 (germline): SGHDN, FVKESK. The CDR3 spans 13 residues. Trimming shortened V by 7 bases and J by 11 bases, and 20 bases separated the two germline ends. This CDR3 is CASNTAWDGSAFF. The CDR3 nucleotides read TGTGCCAGCAACACCGCTTGGGACGGCAGTGCTTTCTTT.

The V call is TRBV6-6, the J call TRBJ2-5, with D possibly matching TRBD2 (7 bases). CDR1 is MNHNY and CDR2 is SVGAGI in the germline V gene (reference sequence). Trimming removed 0 bases from V and 11 bases from J, with 22 bases in between. The CDR3 loop spans 16 amino acids. The CDR3 DNA is TGTGCCAGCAGTTACTCGTCCCCCGGGGGGCACAATGAGCAGTACTTC. This encodes CASSYSSPGGHNEQYF.

This chain links TRBV27 with TRBJ2-5; D ambiguous. The germline V and J ends were trimmed by 3 bases and 4 bases, with 9 bases remaining between them. In germline, CDR1 is MNHEY, CDR2 SMNVEV (reference sequence). CDR3 length equals 13 residues. CDR3 region: CASSFSPRETQYF. The CDR3 DNA is TGTGCCAGCAGTTTTTCCCCCAGAGAGACCCAGTACTTC.